The rows below give T cell receptor beta chains drawn from one sample of a study of cytomegalovirus exposure and HLA in healthy donors. Only in-frame clones appear in the TCRdb table, and some are missing; sequencing was by immunoSEQ multiplex PCR. In the table there are 150,000 to 200,000 clones, 80% to 85% of which are singletons. Sequenced material: PBMCs. These receptor sequences come from a woman in her thirties or forties in good health and CMV-seronegative. Both conserved end residues are part of each CDR3. Each record gives: J gene, clone size, D gene, V gene, CDR3 DNA, CDR3 protein. The D gene is left open where the match is weak. Size is stated for part of the rows, as once, few or many counts, or as a class when the clone is expanded.

TRBJ2-2,-,TRBD2,TRBV2,TGTGCCAGCAGTGTCGGACTAGCGAACGGGGAGCTGTTTTTT,CASSVGLANGELFF
TRBJ2-2,-,-,TRBV5-1,TGCGCCAGCAGGGTCCAGGGGAACACCGGGGAGCTGTTTTTT,CASRVQGNTGELFF
TRBJ2-3,-,-,TRBV6-6,TGTGCCAGCAGTTACAGGGGGGGAGGGCGGGATACGCAGTATTTT,CASSYRGGGRDTQYF
TRBJ2-5,few,TRBD2,TRBV2,TGTGCCAGCAGTCCAGCCCCTAGCGGGTTCCAAGAGACCCAGTACTTC,CASSPAPSGFQETQYF
TRBJ1-1,few,TRBD1,TRBV27,TGTGCCAGCAGTTTGGGAACGACAGGGGACGCTTTCTTT,CASSLGTTGDAFF
TRBJ1-2,-,TRBD1,TRBV19,TGTGCCAGTAGTGACCGGGACAGGGGTGGCTACACCTTC,CASSDRDRGGYTF
TRBJ1-1,-,-,TRBV6-5,TGTGCCAGCAGAAAACAGGGAGCGAACACTGAAGCTTTCTTT,CASRKQGANTEAFF
TRBJ1-1,-,-,TRBV5-6,TGTGCCAGCAGCCTCGGCACTGAAGCTTTCTTT,CASSLGTEAFF
TRBJ1-1,-,-,TRBV7-2,TGTGCCAGCAGCTTCTCGCCGGGACACCTACTCACTGAAGCTTTCTTT,CASSFSPGHLLTEAFF
TRBJ2-1,-,TRBD1,TRBV5-4,TGTGCCAGCAGCTTTACAGGGGGTAGTTTGTTCTTC,CASSFTGGSLFF
TRBJ1-2,-,-,TRBV5-1,TGCGCCAGCAGCACGGACAGTCCGGCTAACTATGGCTACACCTTC,CASSTDSPANYGYTF
TRBJ2-6,-,-,TRBV9,TGTGCCAGCAGGCGCTCTGGGGCCAACGTCCTGACTTTC,CASRRSGANVLTF
TRBJ1-6,-,TRBD1,TRBV19,TGTGCCAGTAGTATGGACAGGAACTCACCCCTCCACTTT,CASSMDRNSPLHF
TRBJ1-3,-,-,TRBV30,TGTGCCTGGAGTGTACACCCGGGGGGAAACACCATATATTTT,CAWSVHPGGNTIYF
TRBJ1-4,-,-,TRBV5-1,TGCGCCAGCAGCTTGGCCCCGGCGGGGCCTAATGAAAAACTGTTTTTT,CASSLAPAGPNEKLFF
TRBJ1-1,few,TRBD1,TRBV7-2,TGTGCCAGCACCCAACCAGGGGGCGGTGAAGCTTTCTTT,CASTQPGGGEAFF
TRBJ2-3,once,-,TRBV28,TGCGCCAGCAGGAGTAGCACAGATACGCAGTATTTT,CASRSSTDTQYF
TRBJ2-4,-,TRBD1,TRBV28,TGTGCCAGCAGCCGAGGGGGCTGGGTAGACATTCAGTACTTC,CASSRGGWVDIQYF
TRBJ2-1,-,-,TRBV9,TGTGCCAGCAGCGTAGATTATCCGAGCTCCTACAATGAGCAGTTCTTC,CASSVDYPSSYNEQFF
TRBJ2-1,-,-,TRBV27,TGTGCCAGCAGTTTAGGGGGAGGAGTCGGGAGTACCTACAATGAGCAGTTCTTC,CASSLGGGVGSTYNEQFF
TRBJ1-4,few,-,TRBV18,TGTGCCAGCTCCTCCACCGAGTTTAATGAAAAACTGTTTTTT,CASSSTEFNEKLFF
TRBJ1-6,-,-,TRBV30,TGTGCCTGGAGTGCAGGACAGTCAAATTCACCCCTCCACTTT,CAWSAGQSNSPLHF
TRBJ1-2,-,TRBD1,TRBV30,TGTGCCTGGACTATTAGAACAGGGGTTTATGGCTACACCTTC,CAWTIRTGVYGYTF
TRBJ1-1,-,-,TRBV5-1,TGCGCCAGCAGCTTGGCCGTAAATCGACAGGCGGCGAACACTGAAGCTTTCTTT,CASSLAVNRQAANTEAFF
TRBJ2-3,-,TRBD2,TRBV6-5,TGTGCCAGCAGTTTAAGACTAGCGGGAGGTTCGGATACGCAGTATTTT,CASSLRLAGGSDTQYF
TRBJ1-1,-,-,TRBV9,TGTGCCAGCAGCGTAGTTTCGGGGAACACTGAAGCTTTCTTT,CASSVVSGNTEAFF
TRBJ2-3,-,-,TRBV5-1,TGCGCCAGCAGCATAGCGGACAGCACAGATACGCAGTATTTT,CASSIADSTDTQYF
TRBJ2-1,-,TRBD1,TRBV27,TGTGCCAGCAGTTTGGAGGACAGGAGCTACAATGAGCAGTTCTTC,CASSLEDRSYNEQFF